Listed below are T cell receptor beta chains from one sample, sequenced in a study of blood T cell repertoires in COVID-19. Data came from immunoSEQ multiplex PCR; TCRdb stores just in-frame clones and leaves some out. The table includes about 140,000 clones, 75% to 90% detected once. The source material was peripheral blood. Every receptor here comes from a man in his 70s who had recovered from COVID-19. The CDR3 runs from the conserved cysteine through the conserved F or W. D genes are given only for firm matches. For some rows the clone size is stated as once, few or many, or as a class when expanded; others skip it.

TRBD1	TRBV6-5	13	.	TRBJ2-7	TGTGCCAGCAGGACAGGGGGTGTCTACGAGCAGTACTTC	CASRTGGVYEQYF
.	TRBV10-3	13	.	TRBJ2-7	TGTGCCATCAGGAACCTAGAGTCCTACGAGCAGTACTTC	CAIRNLESYEQYF
TRBD1	TRBV27	13	.	TRBJ1-2	TGTGCCAGCAGATACCGCGGGACAGATGGCTACACCTTC	CASRYRGTDGYTF
TRBD1	TRBV5-1	16	.	TRBJ2-1	TGCGCCAGCAGCTTGGATGGACAGGGGGCTTTGGATGAGCAGTTCTTC	CASSLDGQGALDEQFF
.	TRBV30	11	many	TRBJ1-6	TGTGCTGCCAGGAGGGGTTCACCCCTCCACTTT	CAARRGSPLHF
.	TRBV4-3	18	once	TRBJ1-2	TGCGCCAGCAGCCAGAGTCGGGAGAATGGGAGCCCTAACTATGGCTACACCTTC	CASSQSRENGSPNYGYTF
TRBD1	TRBV18	17	.	TRBJ1-3	TGTGCCAGCTCCCAACAAATCGGACAGGGCTCTGGAAACACCATATATTTT	CASSQQIGQGSGNTIYF
.	TRBV7-2	11	.	TRBJ2-3	TGTGCCAGCAGCTTAGTTAATACGCAGTATTTT	CASSLVNTQYF
.	TRBV7-6	14	.	TRBJ1-1	TGTGCCAGCAGCATCGACAGGACGAACACTGAAGCTTTCTTT	CASSIDRTNTEAFF
.	TRBV30	11	few	TRBJ2-2	TGTGCCTGGACCGACACCGGGGAGCTGTTTTTT	CAWTDTGELFF
.	TRBV19	14	.	TRBJ2-5	TGTGCCAGTAGGTCGGCGCAGGGGGGCGAGACCCAGTACTTC	CASRSAQGGETQYF
TRBD2	TRBV27	15	.	TRBJ2-3	TGTGCCAGCGGACCGTTGGGAGGGGTATTTGATACGCAGTATTTT	CASGPLGGVFDTQYF
TRBD1	TRBV7-7	12	.	TRBJ2-1	TGTGCCAGCAGCGCGACAGGGGATGAGCAGTTCTTC	CASSATGDEQFF
.	TRBV4-3	16	.	TRBJ2-3	TGCGCCAGCAGCCAAAGCGTAGCTTTTAGCACAGATACGCAGTATTTT	CASSQSVAFSTDTQYF
TRBD1	TRBV19	16	few	TRBJ2-7	TGTGCCAGTAGCGAAACAAACAGGGGGGCCTCCTACGAGCAGTACTTC	CASSETNRGASYEQYF
.	TRBV27	15	once	TRBJ2-4	TGTGCCAGCAGTTTTTCACGGGGAGCCAAAAACATTCAGTACTTC	CASSFSRGAKNIQYF
.	TRBV5-1	13	.	TRBJ2-3	TGCGCCAGCAGGCGGGACAGTGCAGATACGCAGTATTTT	CASRRDSADTQYF
TRBD2	TRBV3-1/TRBV3-2	19	.	TRBJ2-5	TGTGCCAGCAGCCAAGTAGCCGGGACTAGCGGGCATCTCCAAGAGACCCAGTACTTC	CASSQVAGTSGHLQETQYF
TRBD1	TRBV11-2	12	.	TRBJ2-7	TGTGCCAGCAGCGGAGACAGGGGCGAGCAGTACTTC	CASSGDRGEQYF
.	TRBV4-3	16	.	TRBJ2-1	TGCGCCAGCAGCCAAGACCACCTCCGAGGAAACAATGAGCAGTTCTTC	CASSQDHLRGNNEQFF
TRBD2	TRBV30	13	.	TRBJ2-7	TGTGCCTGGCACCGGGGGGGGCAAGTCGAGCAGTACTTC	CAWHRGGQVEQYF
.	TRBV19	16	.	TRBJ2-6	TGTGCCAGTAGTATGGGGCGGAGCTCTGGGGCCAACGTCCTGACTTTC	CASSMGRSSGANVLTF
.	TRBV19	15	.	TRBJ2-6	TGTGCCAGTACTATGAGTATCTCTGGGGCCAACGTCCTGACTTTC	CASTMSISGANVLTF
TRBD1	TRBV12-3/TRBV12-4	13	once	TRBJ2-7	TGTGCCAGCAGTCCTAGGGGGCCCTACGAGCAGTACTTC	CASSPRGPYEQYF
TRBD1	TRBV5-6	15	.	TRBJ2-1	TGTGCCAGCAGCTTGGGGACAGGTTTGTTTGATGAGCAGTTCTTC	CASSLGTGLFDEQFF
TRBD2	TRBV19	14	.	TRBJ2-2	TGTGCCAGTAGCGCGGGAGTATGGACCGGGGAGCTGTTTTTT	CASSAGVWTGELFF